This is a list of T cell receptor beta chains from one sample in a study of T cells in localized non-small cell lung cancer. Repertoires were generated with immunoSEQ multiplex PCR, while TCRdb's copy carries only in-frame clones and drops some. The data hold 70,000 or so clones, with approximately 84% observed a single time. This material consisted of peripheral blood, taken before any cancer treatment. The receptors shown here come from a female donor over 55 with stage I lung adenocarcinoma. The CDR3 runs from the conserved cysteine through the conserved F or W. Fields, in order: CDR3 protein, CDR3 DNA, D gene, J gene, clone size, V gene. D genes are given only for firm matches. Some rows have no size entry. The others give once, few or many, or a class for an expanded clone.

CASSVFSGGVQETQYF TGTGCCAGCAGCGTTTTTAGCGGGGGGGTCCAAGAGACCCAGTACTTC TRBD2 TRBJ2-5 . TRBV9
CSVLGNTEAFF TGCAGCGTTCTGGGGAACACTGAAGCTTTCTTT . TRBJ1-1 . TRBV29-1
CASSPELRRPQHF TGTGCCAGCAGCCCCGAACTTCGGAGACCCCAGCATTTT . TRBJ1-5 . TRBV5-5
CARAGQGEGSYGYTF TGTGCCAGGGCCGGACAGGGAGAGGGAAGCTATGGCTACACCTTC TRBD1 TRBJ1-2 . TRBV2
CASSEATGGSYF TGTGCCAGCAGTGAAGCGACAGGGGGATCGTACTTC TRBD1 TRBJ2-4 once TRBV2
CASSLGSDYEQYF TGTGCCAGCAGTTTAGGGTCCGACTACGAGCAGTACTTC . TRBJ2-7 . TRBV27
CASSLRNSPLHF TGTGCCAGCAGCTTGCGTAATTCACCCCTCCACTTT . TRBJ1-6 . TRBV11-2
CASSPGLAEYTDTQYF TGCGCCAGCAGCCCGGGACTAGCGGAGTACACAGATACGCAGTATTTT TRBD2 TRBJ2-3 . TRBV5-1
CASSLRGRALNEQFF TGTGCCAGCAGCTTAAGGGGGAGGGCCCTCAATGAGCAGTTCTTC . TRBJ2-1 few TRBV11-3
CASSEAGSGQPQHF TGCGCCAGCAGTGAGGCAGGTTCTGGGCAGCCCCAGCATTTT . TRBJ1-5 . TRBV10-2
CASSSKSQYF TGTGCCAGCAGTTCAAAGTCGCAGTACTTC . TRBJ2-7 . TRBV6-1
CASGEGGSSYNEQFF TGCGCCAGCGGGGAAGGCGGCAGCTCCTACAATGAGCAGTTCTTC . TRBJ2-1 . TRBV5-1
CASSPTGAMNTEAFF TGTGCCAGCTCACCAACAGGGGCCATGAACACTGAAGCTTTCTTT TRBD1 TRBJ1-1 . TRBV18
CASSLGLRQGGIRETQYF TGTGCCAGCAGCTTAGGTCTCCGGCAGGGGGGTATTAGAGAGACCCAGTACTTC . TRBJ2-5 . TRBV11-2
CASSQGEDNEQFF TGCGCCAGCAGCCAAGGTGAAGATAATGAGCAGTTCTTC . TRBJ2-1 . TRBV4-3
CASSSSPPSNEQYF TGCGCCAGCAGCTCCTCTCCCCCAAGCAACGAGCAGTACTTC . TRBJ2-7 once TRBV5-1
CASSKGDYGANVLTF TGTGCCAGCAGTAAAGGGGATTATGGGGCCAACGTCCTGACTTTC . TRBJ2-6 . TRBV2
CASSEQGANTEAFF TGTGCCAGCAGCGAACAGGGGGCCAACACTGAAGCTTTCTTT TRBD1 TRBJ1-1 . TRBV27
CASRYTGTAVNYGYTF TGTGCCAGCAGGTACACTGGGACAGCCGTTAACTATGGCTACACCTTC TRBD1 TRBJ1-2 . TRBV28
CASSVTGNSYEQYF TGTGCCAGCAGCGTAACAGGGAACTCCTACGAGCAGTACTTC . TRBJ2-7 few TRBV9
CASSFSSGSNTQYF TGTGCCAGCAGCTTTTCTAGCGGGAGTAATACGCAGTATTTT TRBD2 TRBJ2-3 . TRBV5-6
CASSVDLRTGELFF TGTGCCAGTAGTGTAGATCTTCGCACCGGGGAGCTGTTTTTT . TRBJ2-2 few TRBV19
CASSPLLNTEAFF TGTGCCAGCAGCCCCCTATTAAACACTGAAGCTTTCTTT . TRBJ1-1 . TRBV6-5
CASSLVASGSDTQYF TGTGCCAGCAGCTTGGTGGCTAGCGGTTCAGATACGCAGTATTTT TRBD2 TRBJ2-3 . TRBV7-2
CASSDKGAQPQHF TGTGCCAGCTCAGATAAGGGGGCTCAGCCCCAGCATTTT TRBD1 TRBJ1-5 once TRBV18
CASSPSVSGNTIYF TGTGCCAGCAGTCCGTCGGTCTCTGGAAACACCATATATTTT . TRBJ1-3 . TRBV27
CASSYSLVAVYEQYF TGTGCCAGCAGTTACTCACTGGTAGCGGTCTACGAGCAGTACTTC . TRBJ2-7 . TRBV6-5
CASSQDVAEDIQYF TGCGCCAGCAGCCAAGATGTAGCTGAGGACATTCAGTACTTC . TRBJ2-4 . TRBV4-3
CASSFVAGTDTQYF TGTGCCAGCAGTTTCGTGGCGGGCACAGATACGCAGTATTTT . TRBJ2-3 . TRBV28
CASSLDRDSPLHF TGCGCCAGCAGCCTAGACAGGGATTCACCCCTCCACTTT TRBD1 TRBJ1-6 . TRBV5-1
CSVEDTYEQYF TGCAGCGTTGAAGATACGTACGAGCAGTACTTC . TRBJ2-7 once TRBV29-1
CASSRAPGTSVQETQYF TGTGCCAGCAGTCGAGCCCCCGGGACTAGCGTCCAAGAGACCCAGTACTTC TRBD2 TRBJ2-5 . TRBV2
CSVRVGSNTEAFF TGCAGCGTGCGGGTAGGGTCCAACACTGAAGCTTTCTTT . TRBJ1-1 . TRBV29-1
CASRFLVKRTGMGEETQYF TGTGCCAGCAGGTTCTTAGTGAAAAGGACAGGGATGGGGGAAGAGACCCAGTACTTC TRBD1 TRBJ2-5 once TRBV28
CASGLVPGLAGGSSYNEQFF TGTGCTAGTGGTTTGGTCCCCGGACTAGCGGGGGGGAGCTCCTACAATGAGCAGTTCTTC TRBD2 TRBJ2-1 . TRBV12-5
CASSPRTGGSYNSPLHF TGTGCCAGCAGCCCACGGACAGGGGGCAGTTATAATTCACCCCTCCACTTT TRBD1 TRBJ1-6 . TRBV9
CATSRIPAGHTEAFF TGTGCCACCAGCAGAATCCCGGCAGGGCACACTGAAGCTTTCTTT . TRBJ1-1 . TRBV15
CASSLGLAGHNEQFF TGTGCCAGCAGCTTGGGACTAGCGGGACACAATGAGCAGTTCTTC TRBD2 TRBJ2-1 . TRBV7-3
CASSSLDRGSYEQYF TGTGCCAGCAGCTCCCTGGACAGGGGCTCCTACGAGCAGTACTTC TRBD1 TRBJ2-7 once TRBV11-2
CASFKGRGTDTQYF TGTGCCAGCTTTAAGGGGAGGGGCACAGATACGCAGTATTTT TRBD2 TRBJ2-3 . TRBV6-1
CASSPAGVNTGELFF TGTGCCAGCTCACCAGCGGGAGTGAACACCGGGGAGCTGTTTTTT TRBD2 TRBJ2-2 . TRBV18
CASSGTDGLAGSYEQYF TGCGCCAGCAGTGGAACGGACGGACTAGCGGGTTCGTACGAGCAGTACTTC TRBD2 TRBJ2-7 . TRBV23-1
CAIGVENSNQPQHF TGTGCCATCGGGGTCGAAAATAGCAATCAGCCCCAGCATTTT . TRBJ1-5 . TRBV10-3
CASSFGTANTEAFF TGTGCCAGCAGCTTCGGGACAGCGAACACTGAAGCTTTCTTT TRBD1 TRBJ1-1 once TRBV11-2
CASSLHGETQYF TGTGCCAGCAGCCTCCATGGGGAGACCCAGTACTTC . TRBJ2-5 once TRBV11-2
CASSVATGRGEKLFF TGTGCCAGCAGCGTAGCCACAGGGAGAGGCGAAAAACTGTTTTTT . TRBJ1-4 . TRBV9
CASTLTRDGRANEQFF TGTGCCAGCACCCTTACCCGGGATGGGAGGGCCAATGAGCAGTTCTTC TRBD2 TRBJ2-1 . TRBV2
CATKGLAGWNEQFF TGTGCCACCAAAGGACTAGCGGGGTGGAATGAGCAGTTCTTC TRBD2 TRBJ2-1 few TRBV10-3
CASSTEGNEQFF TGTGCCAGCAGTACGGAGGGCAATGAGCAGTTCTTC . TRBJ2-1 . TRBV2
CASSQWQQETQYF TGCGCCAGCAGCCAATGGCAGCAAGAGACCCAGTACTTC . TRBJ2-5 . TRBV4-1
CASSYRGGADGETQYF TGTGCCAGCAGCTACCGCGGGGGGGCCGATGGAGAGACCCAGTACTTC TRBD2 TRBJ2-5 . TRBV7-9
CASSYEGGETQYF TGTGCCAGCAGTTACGAGGGTGGGGAGACCCAGTACTTC . TRBJ2-5 . TRBV28
CASSPSSGPNYEQYF TGTGCCAGCTCACCAAGCTCCGGGCCCAACTACGAGCAGTACTTC . TRBJ2-7 few TRBV18